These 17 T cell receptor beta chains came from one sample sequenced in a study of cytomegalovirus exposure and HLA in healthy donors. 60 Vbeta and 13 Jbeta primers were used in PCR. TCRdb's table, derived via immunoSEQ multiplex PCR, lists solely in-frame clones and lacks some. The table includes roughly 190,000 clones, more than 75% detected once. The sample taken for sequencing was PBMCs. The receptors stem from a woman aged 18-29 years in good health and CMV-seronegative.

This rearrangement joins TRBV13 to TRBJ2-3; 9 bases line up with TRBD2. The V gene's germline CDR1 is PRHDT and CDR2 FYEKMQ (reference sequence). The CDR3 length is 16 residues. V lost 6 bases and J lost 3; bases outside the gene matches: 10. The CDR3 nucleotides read TGTGCCAGCAGTTTTGGGGGGCTAGCGGGAACAGATACGCAGTATTTT. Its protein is CASSFGGLAGTDTQYF. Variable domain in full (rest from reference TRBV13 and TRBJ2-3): AAGVIQSPRHLIKEKRETATLKCYPIPRHDTVYWYQQGPGQDPQFLISFYEKMQSDKGSIPDRFSAQQFSDYHSELNMSSLELGDSALYFCASSFGGLAGTDTQYFGPGTRLTVL.

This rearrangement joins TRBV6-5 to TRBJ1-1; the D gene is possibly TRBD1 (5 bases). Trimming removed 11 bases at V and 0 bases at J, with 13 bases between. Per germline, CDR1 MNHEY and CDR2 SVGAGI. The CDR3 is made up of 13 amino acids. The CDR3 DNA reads TGTGCCTGTAGACAGCAACTGAACACTGAAGCTTTCTTT. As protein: CACRQQLNTEAFF.

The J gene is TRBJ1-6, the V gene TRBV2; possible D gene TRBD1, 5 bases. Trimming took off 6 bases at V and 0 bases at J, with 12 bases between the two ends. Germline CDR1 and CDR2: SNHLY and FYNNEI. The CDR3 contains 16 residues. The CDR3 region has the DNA TGTGCCAGCAGAACAGACAGTAGCTCCTATAATTCACCCCTCCACTTT. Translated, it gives CASRTDSSSYNSPLHF.

The CDR3 spells CASSLDAGGLHGELFF. Written as DNA, the CDR3 is TGTGCCAGCAGCTTAGATGCGGGAGGACTGCACGGGGAGCTGTTTTTT. V is TRBV7-2 and J is TRBJ2-2, with 8 bases matching TRBD2. Germline loops: CDR1 SGHTA, CDR2 FQGNSA. V lost 1 base to trimming and J lost 7 bases; unmatched junction nucleotides: 8. There are 16 residues in the CDR3. The whole variable domain, remainder taken from reference TRBV7-2 and TRBJ2-2, is GAGVSQSPSNKVTEKGKDVELRCDPISGHTALYWYRQSLGQGLEFLIYFQGNSAPDKSGLPSDRFSAERTGGSVSTLTIQRTQQEDSAVYLCASSLDAGGLHGELFFGEGSRLTVL.

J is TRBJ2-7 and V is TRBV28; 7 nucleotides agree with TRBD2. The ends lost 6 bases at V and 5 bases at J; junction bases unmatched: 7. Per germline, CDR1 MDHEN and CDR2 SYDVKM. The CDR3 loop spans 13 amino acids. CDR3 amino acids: CASSGEGTHEQYF. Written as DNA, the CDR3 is TGTGCCAGCAGCGGGGAGGGTACCCACGAGCAGTACTTC.

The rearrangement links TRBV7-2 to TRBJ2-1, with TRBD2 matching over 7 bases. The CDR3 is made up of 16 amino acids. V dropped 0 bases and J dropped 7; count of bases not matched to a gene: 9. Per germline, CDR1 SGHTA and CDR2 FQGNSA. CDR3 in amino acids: CASSLAGGSLGNEQFF. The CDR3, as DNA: TGTGCCAGCAGCTTAGCGGGAGGGAGTTTGGGGAATGAGCAGTTCTTC.

The CDR3 sequence is CASTLAGVGTGELFF. In nucleotides, the CDR3 is TGTGCCAGCACCCTAGCGGGAGTGGGCACCGGGGAGCTGTTTTTT. The V and J genes are TRBV2 and TRBJ2-2; the match to TRBD2 covers 10 bases. The CDR3 extends over 15 amino acids. Germline-derived CDR1 and CDR2 are SNHLY and FYNNEI. J lost 4 bases, V lost 7 bases, and 6 bases had no gene match.

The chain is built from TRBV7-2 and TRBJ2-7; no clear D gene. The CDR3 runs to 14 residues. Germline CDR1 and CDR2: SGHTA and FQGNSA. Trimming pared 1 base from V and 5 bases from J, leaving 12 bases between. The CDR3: CASSLVPFSHEQYF. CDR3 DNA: TGTGCCAGCAGCTTAGTTCCCTTCAGTCACGAGCAGTACTTC.

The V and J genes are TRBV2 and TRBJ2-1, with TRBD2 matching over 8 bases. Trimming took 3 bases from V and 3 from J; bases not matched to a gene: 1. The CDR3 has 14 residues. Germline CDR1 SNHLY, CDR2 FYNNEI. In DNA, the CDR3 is TGTGCCAGCAGTGATCGGGGGGGCTACAATGAGCAGTTCTTC. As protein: CASSDRGGYNEQFF.

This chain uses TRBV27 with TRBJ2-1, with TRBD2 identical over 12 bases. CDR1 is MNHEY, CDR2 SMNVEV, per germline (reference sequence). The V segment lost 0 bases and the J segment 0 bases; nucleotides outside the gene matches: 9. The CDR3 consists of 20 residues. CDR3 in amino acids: CASSLSVRLAGESSYNEQFF. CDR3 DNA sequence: TGTGCCAGCAGTTTATCAGTTCGACTAGCGGGGGAAAGCTCCTACAATGAGCAGTTCTTC.

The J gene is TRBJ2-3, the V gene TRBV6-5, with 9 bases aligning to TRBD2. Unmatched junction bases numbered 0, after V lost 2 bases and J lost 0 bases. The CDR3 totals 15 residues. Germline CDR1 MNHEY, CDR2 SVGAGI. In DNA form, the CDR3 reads TGTGCCAGCAGTTACGCGGGGGGGAGCACAGATACGCAGTATTTT. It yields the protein CASSYAGGSTDTQYF.

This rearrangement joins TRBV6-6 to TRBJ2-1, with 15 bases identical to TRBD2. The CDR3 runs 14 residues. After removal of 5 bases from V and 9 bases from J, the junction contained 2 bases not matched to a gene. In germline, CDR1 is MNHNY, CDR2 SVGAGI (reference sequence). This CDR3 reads CASSPGLAGGEQFF. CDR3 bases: TGTGCCAGCAGTCCGGGACTAGCGGGGGGTGAGCAGTTCTTC.

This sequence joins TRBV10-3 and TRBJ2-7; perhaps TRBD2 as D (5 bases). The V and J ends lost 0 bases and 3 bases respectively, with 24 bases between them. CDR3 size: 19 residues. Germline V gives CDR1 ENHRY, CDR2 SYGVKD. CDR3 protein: CAISESTGSGFTGYYEQYF. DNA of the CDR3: TGTGCCATCAGTGAGTCGACGGGGTCGGGGTTCACTGGGTACTACGAGCAGTACTTC.

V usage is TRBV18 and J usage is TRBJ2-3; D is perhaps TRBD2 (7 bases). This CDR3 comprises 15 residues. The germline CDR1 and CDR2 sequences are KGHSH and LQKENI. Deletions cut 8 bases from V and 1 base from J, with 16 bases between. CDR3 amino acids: CASHFGGQGTDTQYF. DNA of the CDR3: TGTGCCAGCCACTTCGGGGGGCAGGGCACAGATACGCAGTATTTT.

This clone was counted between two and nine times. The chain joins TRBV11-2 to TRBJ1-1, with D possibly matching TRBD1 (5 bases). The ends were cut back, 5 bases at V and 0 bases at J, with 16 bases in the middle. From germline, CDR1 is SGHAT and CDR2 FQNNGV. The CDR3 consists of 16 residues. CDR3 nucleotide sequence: TGTGCCAGCAGCCCTTGGGGGGGAGCGATGAACACTGAAGCTTTCTTT. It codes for CASSPWGGAMNTEAFF.

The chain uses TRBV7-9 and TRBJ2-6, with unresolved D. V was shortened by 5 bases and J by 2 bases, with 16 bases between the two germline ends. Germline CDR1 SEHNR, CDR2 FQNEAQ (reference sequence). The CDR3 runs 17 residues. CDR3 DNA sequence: TGTGCCAGCAGCGATATTTCGGGTAGAGCTGGGGCCAACGTCCTGACTTTC. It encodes CASSDISGRAGANVLTF.

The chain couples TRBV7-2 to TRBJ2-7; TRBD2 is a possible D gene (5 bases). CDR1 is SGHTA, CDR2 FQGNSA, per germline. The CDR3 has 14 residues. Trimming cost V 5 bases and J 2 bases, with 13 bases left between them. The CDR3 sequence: CASSPHGGPYEQYF. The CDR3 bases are TGTGCCAGCAGCCCCCACGGAGGACCCTACGAGCAGTACTTC.